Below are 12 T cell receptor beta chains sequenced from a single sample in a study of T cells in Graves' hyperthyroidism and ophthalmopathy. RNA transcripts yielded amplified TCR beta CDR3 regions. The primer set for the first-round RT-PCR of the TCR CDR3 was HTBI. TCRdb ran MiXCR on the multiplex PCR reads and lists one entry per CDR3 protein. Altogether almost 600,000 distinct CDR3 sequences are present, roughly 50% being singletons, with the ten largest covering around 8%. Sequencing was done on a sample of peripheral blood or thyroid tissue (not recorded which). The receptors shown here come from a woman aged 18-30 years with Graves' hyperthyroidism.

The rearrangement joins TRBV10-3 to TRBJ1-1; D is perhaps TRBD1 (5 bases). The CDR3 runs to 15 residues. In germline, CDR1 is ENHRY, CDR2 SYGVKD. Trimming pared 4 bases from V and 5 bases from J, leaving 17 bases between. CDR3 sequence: CAISVSGRGATEAFF. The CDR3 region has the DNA TGTGCCATCAGTGTTAGCGGGAGAGGGGCGACTGAAGCTTTCTTT.

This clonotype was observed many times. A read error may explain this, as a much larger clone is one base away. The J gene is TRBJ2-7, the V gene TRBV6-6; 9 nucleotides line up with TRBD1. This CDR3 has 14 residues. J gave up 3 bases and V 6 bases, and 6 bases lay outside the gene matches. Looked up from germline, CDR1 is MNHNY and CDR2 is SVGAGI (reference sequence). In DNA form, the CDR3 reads TGTGCCAGCAGCGACCGGGACAGGGTCTACGAGCAGTACTTC. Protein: CASSDRDRVYEQYF.

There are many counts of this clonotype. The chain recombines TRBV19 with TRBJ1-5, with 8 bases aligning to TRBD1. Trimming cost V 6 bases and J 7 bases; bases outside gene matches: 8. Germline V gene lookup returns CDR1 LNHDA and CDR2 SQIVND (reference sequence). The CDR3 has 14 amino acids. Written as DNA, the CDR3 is TGTGCCAGTAGAACTGACAGGGGACGACAGCCCCAGCATTTT. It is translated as CASRTDRGRQPQHF.

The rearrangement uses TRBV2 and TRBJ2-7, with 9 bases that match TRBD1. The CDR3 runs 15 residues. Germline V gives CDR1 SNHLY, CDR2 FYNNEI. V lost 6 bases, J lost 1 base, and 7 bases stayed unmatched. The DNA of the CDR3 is TGTGCCAGCAGGAAAGGGACAGGGCTTTCCTACGAGCAGTACTTC. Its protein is CASRKGTGLSYEQYF.

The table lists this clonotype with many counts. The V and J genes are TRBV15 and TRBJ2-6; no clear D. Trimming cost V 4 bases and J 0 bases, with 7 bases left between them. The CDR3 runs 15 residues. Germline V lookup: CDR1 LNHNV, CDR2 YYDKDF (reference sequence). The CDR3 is CATSTYNSGANVLTF. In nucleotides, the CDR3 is TGTGCCACCAGCACCTACAACTCTGGGGCCAACGTCCTGACTTTC.

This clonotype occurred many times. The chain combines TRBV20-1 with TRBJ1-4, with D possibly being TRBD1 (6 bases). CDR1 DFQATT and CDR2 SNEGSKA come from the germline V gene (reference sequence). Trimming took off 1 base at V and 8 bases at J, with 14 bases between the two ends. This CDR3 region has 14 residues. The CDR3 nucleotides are TGCAGTGCTAGAGGTTCAGGGGTGGAAGAAAAACTGTTTTTT. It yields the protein CSARGSGVEEKLFF.

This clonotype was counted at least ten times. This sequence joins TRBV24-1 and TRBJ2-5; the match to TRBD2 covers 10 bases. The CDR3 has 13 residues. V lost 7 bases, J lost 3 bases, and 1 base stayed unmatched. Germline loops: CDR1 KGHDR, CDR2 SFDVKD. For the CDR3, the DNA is TGTGCCACCAGAGGACTAGCGGAAGAGACCCAGTACTTC. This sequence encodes CATRGLAEETQYF.

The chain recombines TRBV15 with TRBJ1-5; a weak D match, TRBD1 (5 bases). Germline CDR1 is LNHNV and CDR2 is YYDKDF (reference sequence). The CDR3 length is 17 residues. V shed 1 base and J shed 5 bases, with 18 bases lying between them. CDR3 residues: CATSRASRVAGDQPQHF. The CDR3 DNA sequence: TGTGCCACCAGCAGAGCGAGCAGGGTGGCCGGGGATCAGCCCCAGCATTTT.

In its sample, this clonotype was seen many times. CDR3 amino acids: CASSQAPDRDLNTEAFF. The CDR3 DNA reads TGCGCCAGCAGCCAAGCCCCGGACAGGGACTTGAACACTGAAGCTTTCTTT. The V and J genes are TRBV4-3 and TRBJ1-1, with TRBD1 identical over 8 bases. The CDR3 spans 17 residues. Germline trimming cut 1 base from V and 0 bases from J; bases unmatched to any gene: 7. The V gene's germline CDR1 is LGHNA and CDR2 YSLEER.

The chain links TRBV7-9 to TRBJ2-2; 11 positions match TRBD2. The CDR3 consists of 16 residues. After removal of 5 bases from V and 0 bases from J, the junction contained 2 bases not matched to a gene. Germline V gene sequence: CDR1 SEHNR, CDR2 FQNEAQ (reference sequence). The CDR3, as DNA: TGTGCCAGCAGCAGGACTAGCGGGTCGAACACCGGGGAGCTGTTTTTT. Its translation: CASSRTSGSNTGELFF.

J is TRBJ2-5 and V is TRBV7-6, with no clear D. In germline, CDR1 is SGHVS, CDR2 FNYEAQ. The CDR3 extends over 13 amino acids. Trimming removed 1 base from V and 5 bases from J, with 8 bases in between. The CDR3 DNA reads TGTGCCAGCAGCTTAGACTTTGGGGAGACCCAGTACTTC. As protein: CASSLDFGETQYF.

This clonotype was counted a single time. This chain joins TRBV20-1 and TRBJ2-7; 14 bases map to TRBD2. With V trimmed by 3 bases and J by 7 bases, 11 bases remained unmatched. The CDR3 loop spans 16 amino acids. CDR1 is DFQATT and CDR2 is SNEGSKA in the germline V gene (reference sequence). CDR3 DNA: TGCAGTGCTAGGGGTCCGACTAGCGGGAGGGCCGGGGAGCAGTACTTC. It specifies CSARGPTSGRAGEQYF.